This T cell receptor beta chain emerged from a study of shared clonotypes between healthy human individuals. CDR3 length equals 14 residues. V was pared by 7 bases and J by 3 bases, with 6 bases of the junction left unmatched. CDR1 and CDR2 from the germline V gene are SNHLY and FYNNEI. Method: immunoSEQ multiplex PCR; TCRdb's copy keeps in-frame clones and lacks some. The table shows about 1 million clones, with roughly 80% occurring only once. The chain employs TRBV2 and TRBJ1-5, with 7 bases identical to TRBD1. Source material: memory CD4+ T cells sorted from blood. As for subset: CD45RA-negative fraction. The source of this sequence is a man in his late teens or twenties in good health. This CDR3 reads CASNPTGNNQPQHF. CDR3 coding DNA: TGTGCCAGCAATCCGACAGGGAACAATCAGCCCCAGCATTTT.